Presented here are 13 T cell receptor beta chains from one specimen sequenced in a study of Graves' ophthalmopathy and Graves' hyperthyroidism. Investigators amplified TCR beta CDR3 regions from RNA transcripts. HTBI primers served in a first-round RT-PCR, which a second-round multiplex PCR followed. TCRdb reanalysed the multiplex PCR reads using MiXCR and keeps one entry per CDR3 protein. The table records about 210,000 distinct CDR3 sequences, over 25% of them present only once. Sequencing was carried out using peripheral blood. These receptors were taken from a man aged 50-59 years with Graves' ophthalmopathy.

Ten or more counts support this clonotype. CDR3 in amino acids: CASSYEFTGELFF. CDR3 in DNA: TGTGCCAGCAGTTATGAGTTCACCGGGGAGCTGTTTTTT. The V and J genes are TRBV6-2 or TRBV6-3 and TRBJ2-2; D is uncertain. CDR1 and CDR2 from the germline V gene are MNHEY and SVGEGT. The CDR3 length is 13 residues. V dropped 3 bases and J dropped 4 bases, with 6 bases sitting between them.

This rearrangement joins TRBV9 to TRBJ2-7; D could derive from TRBD1 or TRBD2 (5 bases each). Germline CDR1 and CDR2: SGDLS and YYNGEE. Trimming removed 3 bases at V and 0 bases at J, with 13 bases between. The CDR3 consists of 15 residues. In DNA form, the CDR3 reads TGTGCCAGCAGCGGAGGGGATGGAGGCTCCTACGAGCAGTACTTC. It is translated as CASSGGDGGSYEQYF.

This chain joins TRBV6-1 and TRBJ2-2, with 7 bases that match TRBD1. The V and J ends lost 6 bases and 6 bases, in that order; junction bases with no gene match: 7. CDR3 length: 14 residues. The germline CDR1 and CDR2 sequences are MNHNS and SASEGT. CDR3 coding DNA: TGTGCCAGCAGCACACCGGGACAGCCCGGGGAGCTGTTTTTT. Translation gives CASSTPGQPGELFF.

This clonotype showed up many times. CDR3 protein: CASSLEFVGQGYEQYF. In DNA, the CDR3 is TGTGCCAGCAGTTTAGAGTTTGTAGGACAGGGGTACGAGCAGTACTTC. J is TRBJ2-7 and V is TRBV28; 9 bases are shared with TRBD1. The CDR3 has 16 residues. CDR1 is MDHEN and CDR2 is SYDVKM in the germline V gene. Trimming at V came to 2 bases and at J to 4 bases, leaving 9 bases not matched to a gene. Complete variable domain (other parts from reference TRBV28 and TRBJ2-7): DVKVTQSSRYLVKRTGEKVFLECVQDMDHENMFWYRQDPGLGLRLIYFSYDVKMKEKGDIPEGYSVSREKKERFSLILESASTNQTSMYLCASSLEFVGQGYEQYFGPGTRLTVT.

The chain has TRBV6-1 and TRBJ2-5; the match to TRBD1 covers 9 bases. The germline V gene encodes CDR1 MNHNS and CDR2 SASEGT. This CDR3 has 15 amino acids. V was pared by 6 bases and J by 4 bases, with 9 bases of the junction left unmatched. CDR3 nucleotides: TGTGCCAGCAGGCGCGACACAGGGGGCGCAGAGACCCAGTACTTC. Amino acid sequence: CASRRDTGGAETQYF.

V is TRBV28 and J is TRBJ2-4; TRBD1 matches 7 bases. The CDR3 spans 18 residues. Germline CDR1 is MDHEN and CDR2 is SYDVKM. Losses at the gene ends were 5 bases for V and 3 bases for J; bases not matched to a gene: 16. The CDR3 here is CASSTYLDRAFSKNIQYF. CDR3 nucleotide sequence: TGTGCCAGCAGTACCTACCTCGACAGGGCATTCAGCAAAAACATTCAGTACTTC.

This clonotype was seen ten or more times. The rearrangement uses TRBV24-1 and TRBJ2-5; 11 nucleotides agree with TRBD1. CDR3 length equals 16 residues. Germline V gene lookup returns CDR1 KGHDR and CDR2 SFDVKD. J lost 1 base, V lost 4 bases, and 4 bases had no gene match. CDR3 sequence (DNA): TGTGCCACCAGTGAGGGGACAGGGGGGCTCCAAGAGACCCAGTACTTC. Translating gives CATSEGTGGLQETQYF.

This clonotype was recorded many times. The chain recombines TRBV6-2 or TRBV6-3 with TRBJ1-1; D not resolved. CDR1 is MNHEY, CDR2 SVGEGT, per germline. The CDR3 runs to 11 residues. Deletions cut 8 bases from V and 6 bases from J, with 10 bases between. CDR3 bases: TGTGCCAGCGGGTACATGGCTGAAGCTTTCTTT. This gives the protein CASGYMAEAFF.

This sequence joins TRBV7-2 and TRBJ1-6; D ambiguous. Trimming took off 4 bases at V and 7 bases at J, with 2 bases between the two ends. Germline V gives CDR1 SGHTA, CDR2 FQGNSA. The CDR3 totals 11 residues. CDR3 in amino acids: CASSWNSPLHF. The CDR3 nucleotides are TGTGCCAGCAGCTGGAATTCACCCCTCCACTTT. The entire variable domain, with the rest obtained from reference TRBV7-2 and TRBJ1-6, is as follows: GAGVSQSPSNKVTEKGKDVELRCDPISGHTALYWYRQSLGQGLEFLIYFQGNSAPDKSGLPSDRFSAERTGGSVSTLTIQRTQQEDSAVYLCASSWNSPLHFGNGTRLTVT.

In this sample, this clonotype turned up many times. The chain recombines TRBV28 with TRBJ1-1; D ambiguous. Germline loops: CDR1 MDHEN, CDR2 SYDVKM. This CDR3 has 14 amino acids. V was trimmed by 11 bases and J by 1 base, leaving 17 bases between them. The CDR3 DNA sequence: TGTGCCGTCAATGGAGTGGGGTCGAACACTGAAGCTTTCTTT. Its protein product is CAVNGVGSNTEAFF.

This clonotype was observed many times. V is TRBV20-1 and J is TRBJ2-2, with 13 bases that match TRBD2. Germline CDR1 and CDR2: DFQATT and SNEGSKA (reference sequence). V dropped 4 bases and J dropped 7; count of bases not matched to a gene: 6. The CDR3 sequence is 15 residues long. CDR3 in DNA: TGCAGTGCTATTACTAGCGGGAGGGATAGCGGGGAGCTGTTTTTT. The encoded protein is CSAITSGRDSGELFF.

This chain's CDR3 is CASSYLGYAGELFF. The CDR3 coding sequence is TGTGCCAGCAGTTACCTGGGGTACGCCGGGGAGCTGTTTTTT. The chain links TRBV6-5 to TRBJ2-2; D unresolved. In germline, CDR1 is MNHEY, CDR2 SVGAGI. V was clipped by 2 bases and J by 6 bases, with 10 bases between them. The CDR3 contains 14 residues.

This clonotype was observed a single time. The rearrangement uses TRBV28 and TRBJ2-7; D unclear. The CDR3 is 17 amino acids. Germline V gene lookup returns CDR1 MDHEN and CDR2 SYDVKM. Trimming took off 1 base at V and 3 bases at J, with 19 bases between the two ends. The CDR3 spells CASSLSPDRVKVYEQYF. Here the CDR3 DNA reads TGTGCCAGCAGTTTATCCCCGGACCGAGTTAAGGTCTACGAGCAGTACTTC.